This T cell receptor (beta chain) was sequenced in a study of blood T cells in healthy people across ages. It was with a sample-barcoded 5' primer and a J-beta primer mix that a second PCR of roughly 6 to 11 cycles was run. TCRdb processed the 5' RACE reads anew with MiXCR; each CDR3 protein has one entry. The sample has about 1.6 million distinct CDR3 sequences; almost 35% are singletons. The study's findings and limits: Donors of long life had a larger count of naive CD4+ cells and greater diversity than aged donors.

Germline assignment: CDR1 DFQATT and CDR2 SNEGSKA (reference sequence). Trimming removed 2 bases at V and 2 bases at J, with 17 bases between. CDR3 length equals 16 residues. Regarding this clonotype: The antigen remains undetermined.

J is TRBJ2-3 and V is TRBV20-1; D tentatively reads TRBD1 or TRBD2 (5 bases each). This TCR was sampled from a woman in her twenties or thirties in good health. Sequenced: blood. CDR3 coding DNA: TGCAGTGCTAGACCGGGAACAGGAAGGGCCACAGATACGCAGTATTTT. Its translation is CSARPGTGRATDTQYF.